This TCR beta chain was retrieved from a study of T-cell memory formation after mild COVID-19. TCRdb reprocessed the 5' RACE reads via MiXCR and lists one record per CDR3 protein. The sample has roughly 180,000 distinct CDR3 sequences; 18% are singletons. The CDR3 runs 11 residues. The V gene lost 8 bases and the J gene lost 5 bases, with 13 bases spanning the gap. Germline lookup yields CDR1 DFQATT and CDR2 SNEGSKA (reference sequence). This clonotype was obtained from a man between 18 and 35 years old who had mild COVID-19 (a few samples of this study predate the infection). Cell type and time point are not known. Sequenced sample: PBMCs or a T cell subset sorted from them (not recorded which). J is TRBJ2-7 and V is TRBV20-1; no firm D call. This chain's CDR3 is CSTLVVDEQYV. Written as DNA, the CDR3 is TGCAGTACCCTGGTCGTCGACGAGCAGTACGTC.